This T cell receptor beta chain was found in a study of blood T cell repertoires in COVID-19. Study in general: Sample material is recorded as cDNA or gDNA derived from T cells, B-cell-depleted T cells, or PBMCs.

V gave up 4 bases and J gave up 6 bases; unmatched junction bases: 8. Germline lookup yields CDR1 MDHEN and CDR2 SYDVKM. This CDR3 is built from 15 residues. Measured with immunoSEQ multiplex PCR; TCRdb has only the in-frame clones, and not every one. The table lists 350,000 to 450,000 clones, around 84% of them singletons. The chain couples TRBV28 to TRBJ1-5; 8 bases are shared with TRBD1. Sequenced sample: peripheral blood. This receptor was identified in a woman aged 18-35 years with acute or convalescent COVID-19. The CDR3 spells CASSSPGQGGQPQHF. The CDR3 coding sequence is TGTGCCAGCAGTTCCCCCGGACAGGGTGGTCAGCCCCAGCATTTT.